The T cell receptor beta chain described here comes from a study of blood T cell repertoires in COVID-19. Here immunoSEQ multiplex PCR was the method, and the copy in TCRdb shows in-frame clones only, minus some. Of approximately 200,000 clones listed, 65% to 85% were seen once; the top ten hold 7.5%. The CDR3 has 14 residues. The germline V gene encodes CDR1 MDHEN and CDR2 SYDVKM. With 3 bases clipped from V and 5 bases from J, the junction kept 6 bases outside the gene matches. Input material: PBMCs or T cells enriched from blood (not recorded which). The chain employs TRBV28 and TRBJ1-1; TRBD1 agrees at 7 bases. This clonotype was obtained from a man aged 35 to 55 who had recovered from COVID-19. Written as DNA, the CDR3 is TGTGCCAGCAGTTTGTCACAGGGGATAACTGAAGCTTTCTTT. Its translation is CASSLSQGITEAFF.